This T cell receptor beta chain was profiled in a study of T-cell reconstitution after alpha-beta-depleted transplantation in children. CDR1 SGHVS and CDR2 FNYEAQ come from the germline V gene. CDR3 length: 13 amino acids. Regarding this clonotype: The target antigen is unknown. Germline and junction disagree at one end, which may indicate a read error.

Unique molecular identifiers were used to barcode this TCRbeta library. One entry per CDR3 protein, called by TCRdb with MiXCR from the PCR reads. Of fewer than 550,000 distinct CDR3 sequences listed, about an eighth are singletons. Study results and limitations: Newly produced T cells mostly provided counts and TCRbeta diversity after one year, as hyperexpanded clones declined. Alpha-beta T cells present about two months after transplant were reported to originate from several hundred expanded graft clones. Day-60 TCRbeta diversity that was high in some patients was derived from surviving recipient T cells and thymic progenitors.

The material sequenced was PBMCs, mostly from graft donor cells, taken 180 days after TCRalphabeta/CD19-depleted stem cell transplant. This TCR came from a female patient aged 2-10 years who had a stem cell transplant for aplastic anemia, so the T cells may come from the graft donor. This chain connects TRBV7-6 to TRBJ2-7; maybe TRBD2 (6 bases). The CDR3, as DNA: TGTGCCAGCAGCGTAGCGGAGCACTACGAGCAGTACTTC. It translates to CASSVAEHYEQYF.